Each of the 31 T cell receptor beta chains below was sequenced from the same sample in a study of blood T cell repertoires in COVID-19. Sequencing used immunoSEQ multiplex PCR; TCRdb keeps in-frame clones, though not all of them. The profile shows more than 350,000 clones, about 90% of them singletons. Sequenced input: peripheral blood. Receptors were obtained from a woman between 25 and 40 years old with COVID-19, enrolled during active disease.

V gene TRBV19 combines with J gene TRBJ1-1, with 7 bases fitting TRBD1. The trim removed 4 bases at V and 2 bases at J, leaving 1 base unmatched. Germline CDR1 and CDR2: LNHDA and SQIVND (reference sequence). The length of the CDR3 is 13 residues. CDR3 amino acids: CASSRTGNTEAFF. DNA of the CDR3: TGTGCCAGTAGTAGGACAGGAAACACTGAAGCTTTCTTT. The full variable domain, with the rest looked up from reference TRBV19 and TRBJ1-1, is DGGITQSPKYLFRKEGQNVTLSCEQNLNHDAMYWYRQDPGQGLRLIYYSQIVNDFQKGDIAEGYSVSREKKESFPLTVTSAQKNPTAFYLCASSRTGNTEAFFGQGTRLTVV.

The V gene is TRBV28, the J gene TRBJ2-5; 7 bases map to TRBD2. The length of the CDR3 is 16 residues. Trimming removed 4 bases from V and 0 bases from J; junction bases left unmatched: 8. CDR1 and CDR2 from the germline V gene are MDHEN and SYDVKM. CDR3 DNA sequence: TGTGCCAGCAGTTATCGGTTCGGGGGGTACCAAGAGACCCAGTACTTC. This encodes CASSYRFGGYQETQYF.

This chain uses TRBV5-1 with TRBJ2-7; 11 nucleotides agree with TRBD2. The CDR3 runs 16 residues. Germline CDR1 is SGHRS and CDR2 is YFSETQ. V lost 2 bases to trimming and J lost 3 bases; unmatched junction nucleotides: 7. CDR3 nucleotide sequence: TGCGCCAGCAGCTTTAGCGGGGGGGCCATTCTCTACGAGCAGTACTTC. Protein sequence: CASSFSGGAILYEQYF.

V usage is TRBV27 and J usage is TRBJ1-2; 7 bases are shared with TRBD1. The CDR3 runs 15 residues. The V gene end was trimmed by 5 bases and the J gene end by 9 bases; junction bases not matched to a gene: 15. Germline CDR1 MNHEY, CDR2 SMNVEV (reference sequence). The CDR3 bases are TGTGCCAGCAGTCCCCCTCGGACAGGTTTTTGGAGCTACACCTTC. Translating gives CASSPPRTGFWSYTF.

The gene calls are TRBV15 and TRBJ1-5, with TRBD1 as a possible D gene (6 bases). This CDR3 has 12 amino acids. V lost 9 bases and J lost 6, with 12 bases in between. Germline V lookup: CDR1 LNHNV, CDR2 YYDKDF (reference sequence). In DNA form, the CDR3 reads TGTGCCACGAAGCAGGGGAGTCAGCCCCAGCATTTT. It is translated as CATKQGSQPQHF.

The genes are TRBV6-5 and TRBJ2-7; possibly TRBD1 for D (7 bases). V was trimmed by 5 bases and J by 6 bases, leaving 14 bases between them. The germline V gene has CDR1 MNHEY and CDR2 SVGAGI. CDR3 length: 13 amino acids. CDR3 region: CASSRGGGGEQYF. Written as DNA, the CDR3 is TGTGCCAGCAGTCGCGGAGGGGGCGGCGAGCAGTACTTC.

The rearrangement uses TRBV10-3 and TRBJ1-1, with 10 bases that match TRBD1. V lost 8 bases to trimming and J lost 7 bases; unmatched junction nucleotides: 10. The germline gives CDR1 ENHRY, CDR2 SYGVKD. This CDR3 has 14 residues. The CDR3 loop reads CAIAETGGAVEAFF. CDR3 DNA: TGTGCCATCGCAGAGACAGGGGGCGCGGTTGAAGCTTTCTTT.

The chain uses TRBV9 and TRBJ2-5; maybe TRBD2 (6 bases). CDR3 length equals 14 residues. With 0 bases removed from V and 5 bases from J, the gap between germline ends came to 11 bases. Germline CDR1 and CDR2: SGDLS and YYNGEE. The CDR3 is CASSVGGGVETQYF. CDR3 nucleotides: TGTGCCAGCAGCGTAGGAGGAGGGGTGGAGACCCAGTACTTC.

This rearrangement joins TRBV2 to TRBJ2-3; TRBD2 aligns across 15 bases. From germline, CDR1 is SNHLY and CDR2 FYNNEI. The CDR3 extends over 16 amino acids. V lost 4 bases and J lost 3; bases outside the gene matches: 2. The CDR3 nucleotides are TGTGCCAGCAGTGGGGGACTAGCGGGGGGAACAGATACGCAGTATTTT. This translates into CASSGGLAGGTDTQYF.

The chain is built from TRBV19 and TRBJ1-1; D uncertain. From germline, CDR1 is LNHDA and CDR2 SQIVND (reference sequence). V shed 8 bases and J shed 9 bases, with 19 bases lying between them. The CDR3 runs to 13 residues. The chain's CDR3 is CASFNSGRGQAFF. Written as DNA, the CDR3 is TGTGCCAGTTTTAACAGCGGACGAGGTCAAGCTTTCTTT.

The genes are TRBV11-3 and TRBJ2-5; 12 bases map to TRBD2. Trimming at V came to 5 bases and at J to 5 bases, leaving 12 bases not matched to a gene. The germline V gene has CDR1 SGHNT and CDR2 YENEEA. This CDR3 contains 17 residues. The CDR3 coding sequence is TGTGCCAGCAGCCTAAAAACTAGCGGGAGGCTCCCGGAGACCCAGTACTTC. Protein sequence: CASSLKTSGRLPETQYF.

The genes are TRBV19 and TRBJ2-1, with TRBD1 identical over 11 bases. The V and J ends lost 7 bases and 7 bases, in that order; junction bases with no gene match: 12. This CDR3 has 16 residues. Germline V gene data show CDR1 as LNHDA and CDR2 as SQIVND (reference sequence). CDR3 nucleotide sequence: TGTGCCAGTACCCCAGGGGGGGACAGGGGGTTGAATGAGCAGTTCTTC. Amino acid sequence: CASTPGGDRGLNEQFF.

J is TRBJ1-3 and V is TRBV9; tentatively, D is TRBD1 (5 bases). Germline V CDR1 and CDR2: SGDLS, YYNGEE. V was cut by 0 bases and J by 0 bases, with 7 bases left in between. The CDR3 runs 15 residues. The CDR3 loop is CASSVGGTSGNTIYF. In nucleotides, the CDR3 is TGTGCCAGCAGCGTAGGCGGGACCTCTGGAAACACCATATATTTT.

The V gene is TRBV5-6, the J gene TRBJ2-7; 13 bases map to TRBD2. CDR1 is SGHDT and CDR2 is YYEEEE in the germline V gene. The J segment lost 3 bases and the V segment lost 4 bases, leaving 7 bases of the junction unmatched. The CDR3 has 16 residues. The CDR3: CASSDGTSGKGYEQYV. CDR3 sequence (DNA): TGTGCCAGCAGCGACGGGACTAGCGGGAAGGGCTACGAGCAGTACGTC.

The rearrangement uses TRBV10-3 and TRBJ1-5; D is undetermined. Deletions cut 4 bases from V and 7 bases from J, with 14 bases between. Germline CDR1 ENHRY, CDR2 SYGVKD. This CDR3 spans 14 amino acids. The CDR3 coding sequence is TGTGCCATCAGTGTCGGGGTACCGGAGCAGCCCCAGCATTTT. Its translation: CAISVGVPEQPQHF.

This chain connects TRBV5-8 to TRBJ2-1, with 12 bases aligning to TRBD2. The ends lost 0 bases at V and 10 bases at J; junction bases unmatched: 5. Germline CDR1 and CDR2: SGHTS and YDEGEE. CDR3 length equals 15 residues. In DNA, the CDR3 is TGTGCCAGCAGCTTGGCATTTCTAGCGGGAGGGGAGCAGTTCTTC. Amino acid sequence: CASSLAFLAGGEQFF. Drawing the rest from reference TRBV5-8 and TRBJ2-1, the complete variable domain is EAGVTQSPTHLIKTRGQQATLRCSPISGHTSVYWYQQALGLGLQFLLWYDEGEERNRGNFPPRFSGRQFPNYSSELNVNALELEDSALYLCASSLAFLAGGEQFFGPGTRLTVL.

The chain links TRBV6-4 to TRBJ2-7; D remains ambiguous. CDR1 is MRHNA, CDR2 SNTAGT, per germline. This CDR3 region has 15 residues. The germline V and J ends were trimmed by 2 bases and 3 bases, with 14 bases remaining between them. DNA of the CDR3: TGTGCCAGCAGTGACCCCATGGGCTCCGTCTACGAGCAGTACGTC. Translation: CASSDPMGSVYEQYV.

V usage is TRBV11-3 and J usage is TRBJ2-7, with D tentatively TRBD2 (6 bases). There are 16 residues in the CDR3. V dropped 1 base and J dropped 1 base, with 14 bases sitting between them. Germline CDR1 SGHNT, CDR2 YENEEA. The CDR3 DNA reads as TGTGCCAGCAGCTTAGGTCAGGGCGGGGATTCCTACGAGCAGTACGTC. Encoded protein: CASSLGQGGDSYEQYV.

In its sample, this clone was seen a few times. The chain employs TRBV6-5 and TRBJ1-5, with D perhaps matching TRBD1 (5 bases). The ends were cut back, 5 bases at V and 6 bases at J, with 11 bases in the middle. The germline gives CDR1 MNHEY, CDR2 SVGAGI. The CDR3 runs 13 residues. The CDR3 region is CASSPPGVQPQHF. CDR3 nucleotide sequence: TGTGCCAGCAGTCCTCCGGGGGTTCAGCCCCAGCATTTT.

This chain joins TRBV4-1 and TRBJ1-2; no firm D call. Germline values: CDR1 MGHRA, CDR2 YSYEKL. V lost 4 bases to trimming and J lost 2 bases, with 20 bases between them. CDR3 size: 17 residues. DNA for the CDR3: TGCGCCAGCAGCCCCCCTAATGCGGCGTTTAGAAACTATGGCTACACCTTC. Its translation is CASSPPNAAFRNYGYTF.

The chain is built from TRBV7-9 and TRBJ2-3; the match to TRBD2 covers 12 bases. Germline loops: CDR1 SEHNR, CDR2 FQNEAQ (reference sequence). Losses at the gene ends were 4 bases for V and 2 bases for J; bases not matched to a gene: 7. CDR3 size: 17 residues. CDR3 protein: CASSSGTSGRNTDTQYF. The CDR3 DNA reads as TGTGCCAGCAGCTCAGGGACTAGCGGGCGAAACACAGATACGCAGTATTTT.

The CDR3 sequence: CAWKAGNYGYTF. CDR3 DNA sequence: TGTGCCTGGAAGGCGGGGAACTATGGCTACACCTTC. This chain joins TRBV30 and TRBJ1-2; D remains ambiguous. V was pared by 4 bases and J by 2 bases, with 8 bases between. This CDR3 is 12 amino acids long. Germline lookup yields CDR1 GTSNPN and CDR2 SVGIG (reference sequence).

The chain recombines TRBV15 with TRBJ1-1, with TRBD1 as a possible D gene (6 bases). Germline V gene sequence: CDR1 LNHNV, CDR2 YYDKDF (reference sequence). The CDR3 runs 15 residues. Trimming pared 0 bases from V and 7 bases from J, leaving 15 bases between. CDR3 nucleotide sequence: TGTGCCACCAGCAGAGATCAGGGGCAGGCGAATGAAGCTTTCTTT. It codes for CATSRDQGQANEAFF.

The chain joins TRBV12-3 or TRBV12-4 to TRBJ2-7; no clear D. The V end was cut by 3 bases, the J end by 2 bases, with 8 bases between. This CDR3 comprises 13 residues. CDR3 region: CASSFTVPYEQYF. The CDR3, as DNA: TGTGCCAGCAGTTTCACAGTTCCCTACGAGCAGTACTTC.

The chain joins TRBV5-4 to TRBJ2-2, with TRBD2 matching over 10 bases. From germline, CDR1 is SGHNT and CDR2 YYREEE (reference sequence). V lost 4 bases, J lost 4 bases, and 10 bases stayed unmatched. This CDR3 comprises 17 residues. DNA of the CDR3: TGTGCCAGCAGCCCCAGCGGGAGGGCCGGAAGCACCGGGGAGCTGTTTTTT. This codes for CASSPSGRAGSTGELFF.

This chain links TRBV9 with TRBJ2-1, with 8 bases identical to TRBD2. Looked up from germline, CDR1 is SGDLS and CDR2 is YYNGEE. The CDR3 is made up of 13 amino acids. The V segment lost 4 bases and the J segment 4 bases; nucleotides outside the gene matches: 1. The CDR3 region has the DNA TGTGCCAGCAGCCTAGCGGGTTACAATGAGCAGTTCTTC. The encoded protein is CASSLAGYNEQFF.

The V call is TRBV28, the J call TRBJ2-1; TRBD2 aligns across 8 bases. Per germline, CDR1 MDHEN and CDR2 SYDVKM. This CDR3 region has 16 residues. V trimming: 6 bases; J trimming: 7 bases; junction bases outside the gene matches: 14. CDR3 sequence (DNA): TGTGCCAGCAGGAGCGCCGGACTAGCCTTTGGGAATGAGCAGTTCTTC. This translates into CASRSAGLAFGNEQFF.

V is TRBV28 and J is TRBJ2-7, with 9 nucleotides matching TRBD1. Looked up from germline, CDR1 is MDHEN and CDR2 is SYDVKM. The CDR3 totals 16 residues. After removal of 4 bases from V and 1 base from J, the junction contained 8 bases not matched to a gene. The DNA of the CDR3 is TGTGCCAGCAGTTCCCCCCGGACAGGGGAATCCTACGAGCAGTACTTC. Translating it yields CASSSPRTGESYEQYF.

This clone occurred once. The chain couples TRBV7-2 to TRBJ1-4; D remains unclear. V was pared by 1 base and J by 8 bases, with 8 bases between. This CDR3 spans 13 amino acids. Germline V CDR1 and CDR2: SGHTA, FQGNSA. CDR3 DNA sequence: TGTGCCAGCAGCTTAGACAGTTGGGAAAAACTGTTTTTT. Its translation: CASSLDSWEKLFF.

The V call is TRBV15, the J call TRBJ2-1; a possible D gene is TRBD1 (5 bases). There are 14 residues in the CDR3. The germline V gene encodes CDR1 LNHNV and CDR2 YYDKDF (reference sequence). V lost 1 base and J 6 bases, leaving 10 bases between the germline ends. CDR3 nucleotide sequence: TGTGCCACCAGCAGAGCTGGGGCTGGCAATGAGCAGTTCTTC. This codes for CATSRAGAGNEQFF.

This clone was observed once. The rearrangement uses TRBV27 and TRBJ1-2, with D maybe TRBD1 (6 bases). V shed 6 bases and J shed 1 base, with 12 bases lying between them. This CDR3 spans 14 amino acids. Germline V lookup: CDR1 MNHEY, CDR2 SMNVEV (reference sequence). The CDR3 DNA sequence: TGTGCCAGCAGCTTTAGGGGGGGTAACTATGGCTACACCTTC. Translation: CASSFRGGNYGYTF.